This T cell receptor beta chain was sequenced for a study of CD8+ T cells in alopecia areata. Study-wide context: Each of the treated patients was given oral tofacitinib, 5 to 10 mg twice daily, for moderate-to-severe alopecia areata. A 6-month off-drug phase came after tofacitinib, which had lasted 6 to 18 months.

This clone has a handful of counts. Its target is unknown. Extraction and reverse transcription of RNA yielded cDNA as the sequencing template. Clones were read by immunoSEQ multiplex PCR, and TCRdb kept only the in-frame ones, dropping some. This table has roughly 99,000 clones, over 80% appearing once. Germline CDR1 reads SQVTM; CDR2 reads ANQGSEA. CDR3 length: 13 amino acids. Study-level findings and limits: Persistence in scalp and blood during tofacitinib was observed for many expanded lesional clones.

Treatment: oral pan-JAK inhibitor, 5-10 mg twice daily. It was from alopecia areata patients that lesional scalp punch biopsies and peripheral blood were collected. Source: CD8+ T cells sorted from blood, taken at week 24, from a patient treated with tofacitinib. This clonotype was obtained from a human donor with alopecia areata. The chain links TRBV29-1 to TRBJ2-5, with TRBD1 matching 7 bases. The J call may not be correct, given that the DNA end is closer to TRBJ2-7. Written as DNA, the CDR3 is TGCAGCGTATCAGACAGGGCCTCCTACGAGCAGTACTTC. Protein product: CSVSDRASYEQYF.